The 22 T cell receptor beta chains listed next were all sequenced from one sample in a study of T cell responses to AZD1222 COVID-19 vaccine. Sequencing used immunoSEQ multiplex PCR; TCRdb keeps in-frame clones, though not all of them. This table holds 250,000 to 300,000 clones, almost 95% found once. Sequenced material: peripheral blood, taken 28 days after the second AZD1222 dose. All receptors derive from an adult who received the AZD1222 COVID-19 vaccine.

The chain has TRBV18 and TRBJ1-2; 12 bases are shared with TRBD1. The CDR3 has 15 residues. Unmatched junction bases numbered 4, after V lost 0 bases and J lost 8 bases. From germline, CDR1 is KGHSH and CDR2 LQKENI. The CDR3, as DNA: TGTGCCAGCTCACCACCGGGACAGGGGGCGATCGGCTACACCTTC. Protein: CASSPPGQGAIGYTF.

This chain links TRBV12-3 or TRBV12-4 with TRBJ1-2, with D uncertain. This CDR3 has 12 residues. With 1 base removed from V and 6 bases from J, the gap between germline ends came to 6 bases. The CDR3 region is CASSLDRDGYTF. The CDR3, as DNA: TGTGCCAGCAGTTTAGATAGGGATGGCTACACCTTC.

V and J are TRBV7-2 and TRBJ2-2; a possible D gene is TRBD2 (5 bases). CDR1 and CDR2 (germline): SGHTA, FQGNSA. CDR3 length: 16 amino acids. V gave up 2 bases and J gave up 4 bases, with 14 bases separating them. CDR3 sequence reads: CASSLMRLRGTGELFF. CDR3 nucleotide sequence: TGTGCCAGCAGCTTAATGAGATTACGGGGCACCGGGGAGCTGTTTTTT.

The chain uses TRBV6-5 and TRBJ2-1; no definite D call. Germline loops: CDR1 MNHEY, CDR2 SVGAGI. The CDR3 has 15 residues. Trimming left V 6 bases short and J 5 bases short, with 17 bases between. The CDR3 DNA sequence: TGTGCCAGCAGAAAACTGGGCCTTGCGGACAATGAGCAGTTCTTC. Its protein is CASRKLGLADNEQFF.

The chain links TRBV5-1 to TRBJ1-5, with a possible D match to TRBD1 (5 bases). In germline, CDR1 is SGHRS, CDR2 YFSETQ. The CDR3 covers 14 residues. V lost 3 bases and J lost 1, with 8 bases in between. CDR3 nucleotides: TGCGCCAGCAGCTCGGGGGGAAGCAATCAGCCCCAGCATTTT. Residues: CASSSGGSNQPQHF.

The chain recombines TRBV28 with TRBJ1-5; possible D gene TRBD1, 5 bases. The V end lost 4 bases, the J end lost 4 bases, and 17 bases lay between the germline ends. Germline V gene lookup returns CDR1 MDHEN and CDR2 SYDVKM. The CDR3 runs 16 residues. The CDR3 protein is CASSSLGTPLNQPQHF. CDR3 DNA sequence: TGTGCCAGCAGTTCCCTAGGGACTCCCCTTAATCAGCCCCAGCATTTT.

The chain couples TRBV7-8 to TRBJ1-6, with D unresolved. Germline CDR1 is SGHVS and CDR2 is FQNEAQ. The CDR3 runs to 13 residues. V lost 6 bases and J 7 bases, leaving 10 bases between the germline ends. CDR3 loop: CASSKQVNSPLHF. CDR3 sequence (DNA): TGTGCCAGCAGTAAACAAGTGAATTCACCCCTCCACTTT.

V and J are TRBV18 and TRBJ1-3; TRBD1 is a possible D gene (6 bases). Germline assignment: CDR1 KGHSH and CDR2 LQKENI. There are 14 residues in the CDR3. Deletions cut 1 base from V and 7 bases from J, with 11 bases between. CDR3 bases: TGTGCCAGCTCACCACAACGGCAGGGGAACACCATATATTTT. Translation gives CASSPQRQGNTIYF. The entire variable domain, with the rest obtained from reference TRBV18 and TRBJ1-3, is as follows: NAGVMQNPRHLVRRRGQEARLRCSPMKGHSHVYWYRQLPEEGLKFMVYLQKENIIDESGMPKERFSAEFPKEGPSILRIQQVVRGDSAAYFCASSPQRQGNTIYFGEGSWLTVV.

The chain uses TRBV2 and TRBJ2-7, with TRBD2 identical over 9 bases. J was trimmed by 0 bases and V by 7 bases; bases with no gene match: 7. This CDR3 has 15 amino acids. Germline assignment: CDR1 SNHLY and CDR2 FYNNEI. Here the CDR3 reads CASTRAGGSSYEQYF. In DNA form, the CDR3 reads TGTGCCAGCACCAGGGCGGGGGGGAGCTCCTACGAGCAGTACTTC. The variable domain in full, completed from reference TRBV2 and TRBJ2-7, reads EPEVTQTPSHQVTQMGQEVILRCVPISNHLYFYWYRQILGQKVEFLVSFYNNEISEKSEIFDDQFSVERPDGSNFTLKIRSTKLEDSAMYFCASTRAGGSSYEQYFGPGTRLTVT.

The gene calls are TRBV7-6 and TRBJ2-7; 13 bases line up with TRBD2. Germline V CDR1 and CDR2: SGHVS, FNYEAQ. V was clipped by 4 bases and J by 7 bases; unmatched bases: 10. This CDR3 has 16 residues. For the CDR3, the DNA is TGTGCCAGCAGCTCTACCGTGACTAGCGGGAGGAGGGAGCAGTACTTC. As protein: CASSSTVTSGRREQYF.

The chain joins TRBV28 to TRBJ1-6, with 7 nucleotides matching TRBD1. Losses at the gene ends were 6 bases for V and 14 bases for J; bases not matched to a gene: 10. Germline CDR1 reads MDHEN; CDR2 reads SYDVKM. This CDR3 contains 13 residues. The CDR3 here is CASRGNRGATLHF. The DNA for the CDR3 is TGTGCCAGCAGAGGGAACAGGGGCGCTACCCTCCACTTT.

This chain links TRBV27 with TRBJ1-4; tentatively, D is TRBD1 (5 bases). The V and J ends lost 5 bases and 8 bases respectively, with 18 bases between them. Germline V gene sequence: CDR1 MNHEY, CDR2 SMNVEV (reference sequence). This CDR3 has 15 amino acids. The CDR3: CASSPSTRAKEKLFF. The CDR3 nucleotides read TGTGCCAGCAGTCCGTCGACCAGGGCGAAGGAAAAACTGTTTTTT.

This chain joins TRBV28 and TRBJ2-7; 9 nucleotides agree with TRBD1. CDR1 MDHEN and CDR2 SYDVKM come from the germline V gene. The CDR3 length is 18 residues. The V segment lost 1 base and the J segment 6 bases; nucleotides outside the gene matches: 16. CDR3 in DNA: TGTGCCAGCAGTTTATATGGGATAACCGGGACAGGGAATTTCGAGCAGTACTTC. This encodes CASSLYGITGTGNFEQYF.

The rearrangement uses TRBV3-1 (or the pseudogene TRBV3-2) and TRBJ1-1; TRBD1 aligns across 7 bases. CDR1 and CDR2 (germline): LGHDT, YNNKEL (reference sequence). The CDR3 has 14 amino acids. J was trimmed by 8 bases and V by 7 bases; bases with no gene match: 13. Here the CDR3 reads CASTLGGQFSEAFF. In DNA form, the CDR3 reads TGTGCCAGCACTCTGGGGGGACAGTTTTCGGAAGCTTTCTTT.

V usage is TRBV24-1 and J usage is TRBJ2-2; D remains ambiguous. V lost 9 bases, J lost 4 bases, and 11 bases lay in between. The CDR3 is 13 residues long. Germline V gives CDR1 KGHDR, CDR2 SFDVKD. CDR3: CATLDMITGELFF. In nucleotides, the CDR3 is TGTGCCACCTTAGACATGATCACCGGGGAGCTGTTTTTT.

The chain has TRBV3-1 (or the pseudogene TRBV3-2) and TRBJ2-5; a possible D gene is TRBD1 (5 bases). The CDR3 is 16 residues long. Germline CDR1 is LGHDT and CDR2 is YNNKEL (reference sequence). The V end was cut by 4 bases, the J end by 1 base, with 16 bases between. CDR3 sequence: CASSRKGNRFQETQYF. The CDR3 DNA sequence: TGTGCCAGCAGCCGGAAGGGGAACCGCTTCCAAGAGACCCAGTACTTC.

The chain carries TRBV6-6 and TRBJ2-1, with unresolved D. Trimming left V 6 bases short and J 4 bases short, with 10 bases between. Germline V CDR1 and CDR2: MNHNY, SVGAGI (reference sequence). The CDR3 loop spans 13 amino acids. The CDR3 coding sequence is TGTGCCAGCAGCCCTATCGAGTACAATGAGCAGTTCTTC. Translation gives CASSPIEYNEQFF.

The chain is built from TRBV30 and TRBJ1-3; 7 nucleotides line up with TRBD1. The V and J ends lost 0 bases and 2 bases, in that order; junction bases with no gene match: 4. The CDR3 totals 15 residues. Germline CDR1 and CDR2: GTSNPN and SVGIG (reference sequence). The DNA of the CDR3 is TGTGCCTGGAGTGTAGTCGGGACAGCTGGAAACACCATATATTTT. Translation: CAWSVVGTAGNTIYF. The whole variable domain, filled in from reference TRBV30 and TRBJ1-3, reads SQTIHQWPATLVQPVGSPLSLECTVEGTSNPNLYWYRQAAGRGLQLLFYSVGIGQISSEVPQNLSASRPQDRQFILSSKKLLLSDSGFYLCAWSVVGTAGNTIYFGEGSWLTVV.

The gene calls are TRBV28 and TRBJ1-6; perhaps TRBD1 as D (6 bases). The V gene's germline CDR1 is MDHEN and CDR2 SYDVKM. V was pared by 6 bases and J by 1 base, with 10 bases between. The CDR3 is 15 residues long. CDR3 sequence: CASRGGVSYNSPLHF. CDR3 in DNA: TGTGCCAGCAGAGGGGGGGTGTCCTATAATTCACCCCTCCACTTT.

The chain has TRBV5-1 and TRBJ1-6, with D uncertain. The germline V gene encodes CDR1 SGHRS and CDR2 YFSETQ. V lost 0 bases, J lost 9 bases, and 10 bases lay in between. This CDR3 has 14 residues. In DNA, the CDR3 is TGCGCCAGCAGCTTGGAAAGGGTGGGTTCACCCCTCCACTTT. Residues: CASSLERVGSPLHF.

V is TRBV5-1 and J is TRBJ2-1, with TRBD2 matching 13 bases. Germline CDR1 SGHRS, CDR2 YFSETQ. J lost 7 bases, V lost 4 bases, and 5 bases had no gene match. The CDR3 covers 15 residues. CDR3 in DNA: TGCGCCAGCAGCCGGACTAGCGGGAGTATTAATGAGCAGTTCTTC. It encodes CASSRTSGSINEQFF.

The V call is TRBV18, the J call TRBJ2-5; no reliable D call. The ends were cut back, 5 bases at V and 1 base at J, with 5 bases in the middle. Looked up from germline, CDR1 is KGHSH and CDR2 is LQKENI. The CDR3 totals 12 residues. CDR3 protein: CASSWGQETQYF. CDR3 bases: TGTGCCAGCTCATGGGGCCAAGAGACCCAGTACTTC.